In this sample, the clone carrying this T cell receptor beta chain turned up a few times. The target antigen is unknown. In germline, CDR1 is SNHLY, CDR2 FYNNEI. CDR3 length: 16 amino acids. Trimming cost V 7 bases and J 10 bases; bases outside gene matches: 15. As the sequencing template, cDNA was produced by extracting RNA and reverse transcribing it. Clones were read by immunoSEQ multiplex PCR, and TCRdb kept only the in-frame ones, dropping some. Of over 100,000 clones detected, approximately 54% appear once; the ten largest clones hold 12%. This sample was included in a study of CD8+ T cells in alopecia areata. Sample treatment: oral pan-JAK inhibitor, 5-10 mg twice daily. Researchers gathered lesional scalp punch biopsies and peripheral blood from patients with alopecia areata. PBMCs, the starting material, were the source of sorted CD4+ and CD8+ T cells. Study-level findings and limits: Lesional scalp, notably in alopecia totalis/universalis, had clonality above that of normal scalp. Sharing of TCRs across patients appeared less clear than in mice, possibly for HLA-related reasons.

This chain connects TRBV2 to TRBJ1-6; 8 bases agree with TRBD1. The source of this sequence is a human donor with alopecia areata. The sample here was CD8+ T cells sorted from blood, taken at week 24, from a patient treated with tofacitinib. Here the CDR3 reads CASKPGQDGPQSPLHF. The CDR3 DNA sequence: TGTGCCAGCAAACCGGGACAGGATGGTCCTCAGTCACCCCTCCACTTT.